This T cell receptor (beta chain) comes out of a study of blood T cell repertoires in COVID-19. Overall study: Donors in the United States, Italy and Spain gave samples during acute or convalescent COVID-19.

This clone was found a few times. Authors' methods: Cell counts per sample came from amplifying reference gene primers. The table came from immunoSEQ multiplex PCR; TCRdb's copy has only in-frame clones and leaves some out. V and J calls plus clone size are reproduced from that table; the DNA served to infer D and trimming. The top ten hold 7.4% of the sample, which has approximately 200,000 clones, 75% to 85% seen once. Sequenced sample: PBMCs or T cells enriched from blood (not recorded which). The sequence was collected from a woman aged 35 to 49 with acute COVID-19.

CDR3 in amino acids: CASSFRATTEAFF. In DNA form, the CDR3 reads TGTGCCAGCAGCTTCAGGGCTACCACTGAAGCTTTCTTT. This chain links TRBV11-2 with TRBJ1-1, with a possible D match to TRBD1 (5 bases). CDR1 and CDR2 from the germline V gene are SGHAT and FQNNGV. Trimming cost V 3 bases and J 4 bases, with 9 bases left between them. The length of the CDR3 is 13 residues.